The sequence of this TCR beta chain was determined in a study of CD8+ T cells in alopecia areata. Study-wide context: Twice a day, 5 to 10 mg of oral tofacitinib was administered to treated patients. After 6 to 18 months of tofacitinib, follow-up continued 6 months off drug.

In regard to this clone: Its antigen is unidentified.

Study-wide results and caveats: Numerous clones, expanded in lesions, remained in scalp and blood during tofacitinib.

After isolation, RNA underwent reverse transcription to generate cDNA as the sequencing template. Sequencing used immunoSEQ multiplex PCR; TCRdb keeps in-frame clones, though not all of them. The sample records some 96,000 clones, around 55% being singletons. Treatment in this sample: oral pan-JAK inhibitor, 5-10 mg twice daily. Trimming took 0 bases from V and 6 from J, leaving 17 bases between them. The CDR3 extends over 15 amino acids. CDR1 GTSNPN and CDR2 SVGIG come from the germline V gene (reference sequence). This sequence was found in a human donor with alopecia areata. Sequences were derived from CD8+ T cells sorted from blood, sampled at week 4, from a patient treated with tofacitinib. V gene TRBV30 combines with J gene TRBJ1-2; D not certain. DNA for the CDR3: TGTGCCTGGAGTGTAATGGAGACAACTGTCGATGGCTACACCTTC. It yields the protein CAWSVMETTVDGYTF.